This T cell receptor beta chain was sequenced during a study of cytomegalovirus exposure and HLA in healthy donors. Study-level results: The study put 150 or so TCR beta chains on its list as cytomegalovirus-associated. Accurate prediction of most subjects' HLA-A and HLA-B alleles from TCR beta sequences was reported.

The PCR contained 60 Vbeta and 13 Jbeta primers. The method was immunoSEQ multiplex PCR; TCRdb's version includes in-frame clones alone and lacks a portion of them. The sample holds 100,000 to 120,000 clones, roughly 15% seen once. Deletions cut 8 bases from V and 2 bases from J, with 9 bases between. From germline, CDR1 is GTSNPN and CDR2 SVGIG (reference sequence). The CDR3 is made up of 11 amino acids. As for this clone: The antigen is unknown.

Donors consisted of healthy bone marrow donors. The chain has TRBV30 and TRBJ1-1; the D gene is possibly TRBD1 (5 bases). The sequencing input was PBMCs. The clonotype originates from a female donor in good health and CMV-seronegative. This CDR3 reads CAIQGNTEAFF. In DNA, the CDR3 is TGTGCCATCCAGGGAAACACTGAAGCTTTCTTT.